These T cell receptor beta chains were read from a single sample in a study of shared clonotypes between healthy human individuals. Sequencing used immunoSEQ multiplex PCR; TCRdb keeps in-frame clones, though not all of them. The repertoire includes some 2,500,000 clones, roughly 93% of them detected once, and 0.36% sits in the top ten. Sequencing input: naive CD4+ T cells from PBMCs. Receptor source: a man aged 18 to 29 in good health. Some clones in this sample may be carry-over from other donors' samples. Both conserved end residues are part of each CDR3. A D gene is named only where the DNA matches it firmly. Rows give clone size only sometimes, using once, few, many, or a class for an expanded clone.

>TRBV4-1|.|.|TRBJ1-2
TGCGCCAGCAGCCAAGATTCGAGGGGGAACTATGGCTACACCTTC
CASSQDSRGNYGYTF
>TRBV7-2|.|.|TRBJ2-5
TGTGCCAGCAACGAAGACAGCTCCCAAGAGACCCAGTACTTC
CASNEDSSQETQYF
>TRBV5-1|.|.|TRBJ2-3
TGCGCCAGCAGCTTGGTGCCGGGAGTCCAAGATACGCAGTATTTT
CASSLVPGVQDTQYF
>TRBV7-3|.|.|TRBJ2-2
TGTGCCAGCAGGTTTGGAGGGGACACCGGGGAGCTGTTTTTT
CASRFGGDTGELFF
>TRBV7-2|.|TRBD1|TRBJ2-5
TGTGCCAGCAGCTTTCCACCCAGGGGGACGGAATTGTCCCAGTACTTC
CASSFPPRGTELSQYF
>TRBV4-2|.|.|TRBJ2-1
TGTGCCAGCAGCCCCACGGTCCCAGATTCGGATGAGCAGTTCTTC
CASSPTVPDSDEQFF
>TRBV7-3|.|.|TRBJ2-2
TGTGCCAGCAACCGCCAGAAGGCCGGGGAGCTGTTTTTT
CASNRQKAGELFF
>TRBV7-2|.|.|TRBJ1-2
TGTGCCAGCAGCTTAGCGTGGTCAAACTATGGCTACACCTTC
CASSLAWSNYGYTF
>TRBV5-1|.|TRBD1|TRBJ1-2
TGCGCCAGCAGCTTGGCCCCGGACAGGGCGACTAACTATGGCTACACCTTC
CASSLAPDRATNYGYTF
>TRBV5-1|once|TRBD2|TRBJ2-5
TGCGCCAGCAGCTTGGGGCTAGCGGGAGGGCAAGAGACCCAGTACTTC
CASSLGLAGGQETQYF
>TRBV18|.|.|TRBJ2-7
TGTGCCAGCTCACCATGGACCCCTGGGACCAACGAGCAGTACTTC
CASSPWTPGTNEQYF
>TRBV29-1|.|.|TRBJ2-5
TGCAGCGTTCCGCTCAGGAAGCGCCAAGAGACCCAGTACTTC
CSVPLRKRQETQYF
>TRBV5-1|.|TRBD1|TRBJ2-3
TGCGCCAGCAGCCCGAGGGTCGGGACAGGGGCGGGAGATACGCAGTATTTT
CASSPRVGTGAGDTQYF
>TRBV6-5|.|.|TRBJ1-2
TGTGCCAGCAGTCCCGGGAGAGACTGGGGCTACACCTTC
CASSPGRDWGYTF
>TRBV27|once|.|TRBJ1-1
TGTGCCAGCAGTTACAAGCTGAACACTGAAGCTTTCTTT
CASSYKLNTEAFF
>TRBV2|once|TRBD1|TRBJ2-5
TGTGCCAGCGTGATAGACAGGGGGCGGGAGACCCAGTACTTC
CASVIDRGRETQYF
>TRBV9|.|TRBD1|TRBJ1-2
TGTGCCAGCAGCCTATACGGACAGGCCGACTATGGCTACACCTTC
CASSLYGQADYGYTF
>TRBV18|.|.|TRBJ2-5
TGTGCCAGCTCACCATTAGGGACATCAGAGACCCAGTACTTC
CASSPLGTSETQYF
>TRBV7-2|.|TRBD1|TRBJ2-7
TGTGCCAGCAGCCCAGGGACAGGGGACGAGCAGTACTTC
CASSPGTGDEQYF
>TRBV28|.|TRBD1|TRBJ1-6
TGTGCCAGCGGGACAGACGCCTTATATAATTCACCCCTCCACTTT
CASGTDALYNSPLHF
>TRBV18|.|TRBD1|TRBJ1-1
TGTGCCAGCTCACCACCCCGGGACAGCGGCCTTGAAGCTTTCTTT
CASSPPRDSGLEAFF
>TRBV4-1|.|.|TRBJ1-3
TGCGCCAGCAACAACCCCCGGGGAAAAGAAAACACCATATATTTT
CASNNPRGKENTIYF
>TRBV21-1|once|.|TRBJ1-5
TGTGCCAGCAGCAAAGCAGAGTCGGGGGCAGGGGACAATCAGCCCCAGCATTTT
CASSKAESGAGDNQPQHF
>TRBV5-8|.|.|TRBJ1-1
TGTGCCAGCAGCCAACGCAACGGAGGTGAAGCTTTCTTT
CASSQRNGGEAFF
>TRBV18|.|.|TRBJ1-1
TGTGCCACCAAGACAGCTAACACTGAAGCTTTCTTT
CATKTANTEAFF
>TRBV5-1|.|TRBD1|TRBJ1-5
TGCGCCAGCAGCCCCGGGGACAGGATGGTATCACAGCCCCAGCATTTT
CASSPGDRMVSQPQHF